Listed here is a single T cell receptor (beta chain). Its specificity is unknown. 60 Vbeta and 13 Jbeta primers were used in PCR. The method was immunoSEQ multiplex PCR; TCRdb's version includes in-frame clones alone and lacks a portion of them. The profile shows 130,000 or so clones, approximately 82% of them singletons. Trimming left V 1 base short and J 8 bases short, with 14 bases between. Per the germline V gene, CDR1 is SGHTA and CDR2 is FQGNSA. The CDR3 totals 15 residues. The data are from a study of cytomegalovirus exposure and HLA in healthy donors. Study observations and caveats: As a later analysis revealed, the rate of TCR association differed by HLA locus, with DRB1 most and HLA-C fewest. Generally TCR sequences proved uncommon, though certain public TCRs appeared in numerous donors. Through in vitro validation, three CMV-associated chains were shown to be specific for CMV antigens. Across all donors, roughly uniform sequencing depth was an assumption of the presence/absence analyses.

This TCR derives from a woman aged 40 to 50 in good health and CMV-seronegative. Source material: PBMCs. The chain is built from TRBV7-2 and TRBJ1-4; D not certain. In DNA form, the CDR3 reads TGTGCCAGCAGCTTAGATGGGCGGACTGGGGAAAAACTGTTTTTT. Residues: CASSLDGRTGEKLFF.